These 15 T cell receptor beta chains were all obtained from the same sample, sequenced in a study of control samples from healthy donors and cancer patients. Assay used: immunoSEQ multiplex PCR; TCRdb lists only in-frame clones, some missing. The sample includes 88,000 or so clones, around 94% of them seen just once. The source material was blood. Receptors originate from a woman younger than 35 in good health.

This chain joins TRBV6-5 and TRBJ2-5; TRBD1 aligns across 12 bases. The V segment lost 6 bases and the J segment 4 bases; nucleotides outside the gene matches: 6. Germline CDR1 MNHEY, CDR2 SVGAGI. This CDR3 comprises 15 residues. This CDR3 is CASRVGQGAGETQYF. The CDR3 DNA reads TGTGCCAGCAGGGTGGGACAGGGGGCCGGAGAGACCCAGTACTTC.

V is TRBV7-3 and J is TRBJ2-1, with 8 bases aligning to TRBD2. V shed 3 bases and J 4 bases; nucleotides not matched to a gene: 2. The CDR3 is made up of 14 amino acids. Germline V gene sequence: CDR1 SGHTA, CDR2 FQGTGA. This chain's CDR3 is CASSLTSAYNEQFF. The CDR3, as DNA: TGTGCCAGCAGCTTGACTAGCGCTTACAATGAGCAGTTCTTC.

The rearrangement joins TRBV9 to TRBJ2-7; no definite D call. Trimming cost V 0 bases and J 2 bases, with 18 bases left between them. The CDR3 sequence is 17 residues long. Germline CDR1 is SGDLS and CDR2 is YYNGEE. Written as DNA, the CDR3 is TGTGCCAGCAGCGTAGGCCTTTTGGACGGTGGTCCCTACGAGCAGTACTTC. Amino acid sequence: CASSVGLLDGGPYEQYF.

The V call is TRBV28, the J call TRBJ1-2; 9 bases are a match to TRBD1. The V segment lost 6 bases and the J segment 7 bases; nucleotides outside the gene matches: 12. The CDR3 is 15 residues long. The germline CDR1 and CDR2 sequences are MDHEN and SYDVKM. The CDR3 spells CASSALRTGVGGYTF. As DNA, the CDR3 is TGTGCCAGCAGCGCTTTGCGGACAGGGGTGGGTGGCTACACCTTC.

This chain connects TRBV27 to TRBJ2-7; 14 bases match TRBD2. This CDR3 has 17 amino acids. The germline V gene has CDR1 MNHEY and CDR2 SMNVEV (reference sequence). The J segment lost 1 base and the V segment lost 0 bases, leaving 2 bases of the junction unmatched. CDR3 bases: TGTGCCAGCAGTTTATCCCGGACTAGCGGGAGGTCCTACGAGCAGTACTTC. It is translated as CASSLSRTSGRSYEQYF.

The chain has TRBV28 and TRBJ2-1; 7 bases match TRBD1. CDR1 and CDR2 (germline): MDHEN, SYDVKM. The CDR3 has 15 residues. Trimming at V came to 6 bases and at J to 2 bases, leaving 7 bases not matched to a gene. CDR3 in DNA: TGTGCCAGCAGGCCCGCCGGGACAGCCTACAATGAGCAGTTCTTC. It yields the protein CASRPAGTAYNEQFF.

The rearrangement uses TRBV19 and TRBJ2-7; perhaps TRBD2 as D (6 bases). CDR1 and CDR2 from the germline V gene are LNHDA and SQIVND (reference sequence). The CDR3 loop spans 14 amino acids. Trimming stripped 2 bases from V and 3 bases from J, with 11 bases between. This CDR3 is CASSISGRNYEQYF. DNA of the CDR3: TGTGCCAGTAGTATAAGCGGGCGTAACTACGAGCAGTACTTC.

V usage is TRBV11-2 and J usage is TRBJ1-2; a weak D match, TRBD1 (5 bases). V lost 6 bases to trimming and J lost 4 bases, with 21 bases between them. The CDR3 is 16 residues long. Germline V gives CDR1 SGHAT, CDR2 FQNNGV. For the CDR3, the DNA is TGTGCCAGCAGACACCCGGGGCAGGGAAGAATCTATGGCTACACCTTC. Translation gives CASRHPGQGRIYGYTF.

The CDR3 protein is CASSQEFLIAGEQYF. The CDR3 region has the DNA TGCGCCAGCAGCCAAGAATTTCTGATAGCAGGCGAGCAGTACTTC. V gene TRBV4-1 combines with J gene TRBJ2-7; D is ambiguous. The CDR3 contains 15 residues. The germline V gene encodes CDR1 MGHRA and CDR2 YSYEKL. V was pared by 0 bases and J by 6 bases, with 15 bases between.

The J gene is TRBJ2-7, the V gene TRBV7-2, with 13 bases fitting TRBD2. The germline V gene encodes CDR1 SGHTA and CDR2 FQGNSA. The trim removed 0 bases at V and 6 bases at J, leaving 5 bases unmatched. This CDR3 is 16 amino acids long. In nucleotides, the CDR3 is TGTGCCAGCAGCTTAGCGGGACTAGCGGGAATCGCCGAGCAGTACTTC. Protein: CASSLAGLAGIAEQYF.

The V and J genes are TRBV2 and TRBJ1-5; D gene unclear. Looked up from germline, CDR1 is SNHLY and CDR2 is FYNNEI. There are 15 residues in the CDR3. Trimming took off 5 bases at V and 6 bases at J, with 17 bases between the two ends. CDR3 protein: CASSLSRNPIQPQHF. The CDR3 DNA reads TGTGCCAGCAGTCTTTCAAGGAATCCGATTCAGCCCCAGCATTTT.

V is TRBV28 and J is TRBJ2-1; D gene uncertain. The V end lost 8 bases, the J end lost 8 bases, and 22 bases lay between the germline ends. The CDR3 consists of 15 residues. Germline V gene lookup returns CDR1 MDHEN and CDR2 SYDVKM. The CDR3 region is CASLTDFSSLHEQFF. CDR3 bases: TGTGCCAGCCTGACCGACTTCTCCAGTCTACATGAGCAGTTCTTC.

J is TRBJ1-1 and V is TRBV28; D unclear. The V end was cut by 4 bases, the J end by 0 bases, with 6 bases between. There are 13 residues in the CDR3. CDR1 is MDHEN and CDR2 is SYDVKM in the germline V gene. The CDR3 region has the DNA TGTGCCAGCAGTTCGAAAGTGAACACTGAAGCTTTCTTT. Residues: CASSSKVNTEAFF.

The chain has TRBV6-1 and TRBJ1-2; D call uncertain. Germline loops: CDR1 MNHNS, CDR2 SASEGT. This CDR3 is built from 14 residues. Trimming removed 2 bases at V and 4 bases at J, with 11 bases between. The CDR3, as DNA: TGTGCCAGCAGTGAATCTGGGGAGGGCTATGGCTACACCTTC. Translation gives CASSESGEGYGYTF.

V and J are TRBV9 and TRBJ1-6; TRBD1 is a possible D gene (5 bases). Germline loops: CDR1 SGDLS, CDR2 YYNGEE. V gave up 6 bases and J gave up 6 bases, with 13 bases separating them. The CDR3 is 14 amino acids. The CDR3 loop is CASTTGPTNSPLHF. The CDR3 DNA follows: TGTGCCAGCACCACGGGACCGACTAATTCACCCCTCCACTTT.